Detailed here is one TCR beta chain. The antigen is not known. Sequencing was performed with immunoSEQ multiplex PCR; in TCRdb, only in-frame clones are kept and a portion is missing. This table has about a million clones, 77% appearing once. The data belong to a study of shared clonotypes between healthy human individuals. Study overall: Per-donor plates numbered three CD4 naive, three CD4 memory, two CD8 naive and one CD8 memory. Study-level results: Though the depth was large, rarefaction showed that sorted-subset sequencing was incomplete.

This CDR3 comprises 14 residues. Trimming pared 0 bases from V and 4 bases from J, leaving 6 bases between. Germline V gives CDR1 SNHLY, CDR2 FYNNEI. The receptor's source is a man between 18 and 29 years old in good health. Some clones in this sample may be carry-over from other donors' samples. J is TRBJ1-4 and V is TRBV2, with D hard to call. Sequencing used memory CD4+ T cells from PBMCs. Subset in this sample: CD45RA-negative fraction. CDR3 bases: TGTGCCAGCAGTGAAGCCAGGAATAATGAAAAACTGTTTTTT. Residues: CASSEARNNEKLFF.